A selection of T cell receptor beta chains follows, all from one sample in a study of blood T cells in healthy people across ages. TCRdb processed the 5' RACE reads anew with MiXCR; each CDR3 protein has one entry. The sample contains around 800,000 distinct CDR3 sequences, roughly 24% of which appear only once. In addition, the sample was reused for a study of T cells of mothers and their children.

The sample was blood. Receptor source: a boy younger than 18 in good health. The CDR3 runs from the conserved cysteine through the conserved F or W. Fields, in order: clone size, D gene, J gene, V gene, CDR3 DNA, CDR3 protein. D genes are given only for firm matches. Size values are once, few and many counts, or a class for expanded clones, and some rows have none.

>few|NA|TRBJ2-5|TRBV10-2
TGCGCCAGCAGTGAGTCAGGGGGACTCTGGGAGGAGACCCAGTACTTC
CASSESGGLWEETQYF
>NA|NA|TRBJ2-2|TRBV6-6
TGTGCCAGCAGTTACAGGGGACCTAGGGAGCTGTTTTTT
CASSYRGPRELFF
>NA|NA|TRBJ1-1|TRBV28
TGTGCCAGCACCCGACGCTCCACTAAAGCTTTCTTT
CASTRRSTKAFF
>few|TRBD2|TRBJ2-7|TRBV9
TGTGCCAGCAGCGTAGGACTAGCGGGGTTAGAGCAGTACTTC
CASSVGLAGLEQYF
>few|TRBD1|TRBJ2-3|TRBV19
TGTGCCAGTAGTTCGTACAGGGGTCCAGATACGCAGTATTTT
CASSSYRGPDTQYF
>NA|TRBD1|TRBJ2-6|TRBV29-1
TGCAGCGTTTTTGGGGACAGGGGGGCCAACGTCCTGACTTTC
CSVFGDRGANVLTF
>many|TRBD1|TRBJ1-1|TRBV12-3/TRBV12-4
TGTGCCAGCAGCCGGGGACAGGGGAACACTGAAGCTTTCTTT
CASSRGQGNTEAFF
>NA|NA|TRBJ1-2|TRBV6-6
TGTGCCAGCAGCCGGGGCCTTAACTATGGCTACACCTTC
CASSRGLNYGYTF
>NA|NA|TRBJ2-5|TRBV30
TGTGCCTGGTCCACCGGACACTACCAAGAGACCCAGTACTTC
CAWSTGHYQETQYF
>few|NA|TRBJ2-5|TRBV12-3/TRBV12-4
TGTGCCGCCCGCTTCCTCGGGACCCAGTACTTC
CAARFLGTQYF
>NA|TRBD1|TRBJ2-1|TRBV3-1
TGTGCCAGCGGGGAGACAGGGAAGGGATTTAATGAGCAGTTCTTC
CASGETGKGFNEQFF
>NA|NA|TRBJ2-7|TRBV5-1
TGCGCCAGCAACGCAGGAGCCTACGAGCAGTACTTC
CASNAGAYEQYF
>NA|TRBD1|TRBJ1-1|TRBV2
TGTGCCAGCAGTGAAGCTGACAGGGGCGCTGAAGCTTTCTTT
CASSEADRGAEAFF
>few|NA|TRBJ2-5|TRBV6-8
TGTGCCAGCAGAGCTTCCTCCCAGGGTATTTTGGAGACCCAGTACTTC
CASRASSQGILETQYF
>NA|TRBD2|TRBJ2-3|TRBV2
TGTGCCAGCAGTGAGGTCGGGGGGACAGATACGCAGTATTTT
CASSEVGGTDTQYF
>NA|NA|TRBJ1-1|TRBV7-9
TGTGCCAGCAGCTCTTTAGGGCCCACGGACACTGAAGCTTTCTTT
CASSSLGPTDTEAFF
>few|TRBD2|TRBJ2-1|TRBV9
TGTGCCAGCAGCCCTTGGGTAGCGGGGGGCAATGAGCAGTTCTTC
CASSPWVAGGNEQFF
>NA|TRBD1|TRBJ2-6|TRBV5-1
TGCGCCAGCAGCCTATTTCACAGGGGAAGCTCTGGGGCCAACGTCCTGACTTTC
CASSLFHRGSSGANVLTF
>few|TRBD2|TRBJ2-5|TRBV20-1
TGCAGTGCTAGAGAGGCCACCGGGGGGGGACAAGAGACCCAGTACTTC
CSAREATGGGQETQYF
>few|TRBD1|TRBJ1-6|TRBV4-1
TGCGCCAGCAGCCAAATCGGCAGGGGGCAGAATTCACCCCTCCACTTT
CASSQIGRGQNSPLHF
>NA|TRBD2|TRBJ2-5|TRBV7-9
TGTGCCAGCAGCCCGACTAGCGGGGGGCAAGAGGCCCAGTACTTC
CASSPTSGGQEAQYF
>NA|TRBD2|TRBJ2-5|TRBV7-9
TGTGCCAGCAGCTTAGGGACTAGCGAATTACAAGAGACCCAGTACTTC
CASSLGTSELQETQYF
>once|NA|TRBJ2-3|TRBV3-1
TGTGCCAGCAGCCAAAACCGGAACAAGGATACGCAGTATTTT
CASSQNRNKDTQYF
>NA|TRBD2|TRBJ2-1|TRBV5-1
TGCGCCAGCAGCCTGGGCTCTAGCGGGGGCTACAATGAGCAGTTCTTC
CASSLGSSGGYNEQFF
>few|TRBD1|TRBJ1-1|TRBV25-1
TGTGCCAGCAGTGAACCCTACAGGGGAGAAGCTTTCTTT
CASSEPYRGEAFF
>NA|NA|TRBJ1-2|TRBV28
TGTGCCAGCGATTATGTGGGGGGTGATGGCTACACCTTC
CASDYVGGDGYTF
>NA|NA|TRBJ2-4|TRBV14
TGTGCCAGCAGCCAAGACGGACGGCTAGCCAAAAACATTCAGTACTTC
CASSQDGRLAKNIQYF
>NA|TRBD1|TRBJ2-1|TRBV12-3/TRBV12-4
TGTGCCAGCAGTTGGGTAGGACAGGACAATGAGCAGTTCTTC
CASSWVGQDNEQFF
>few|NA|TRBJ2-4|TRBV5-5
TGTGCCAGCAGCCATGCGCCAAGGATTCGAAACATTCAGTACTTC
CASSHAPRIRNIQYF
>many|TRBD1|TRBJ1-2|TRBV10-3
TGTGCCATCAGTGAGCCGGGACAGGGGCCCTACACCTTC
CAISEPGQGPYTF
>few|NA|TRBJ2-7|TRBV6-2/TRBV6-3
TGTGCCAGCAGTTACGTCTACGAGCAGTACTTC
CASSYVYEQYF
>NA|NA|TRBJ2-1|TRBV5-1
TGCGCCAGCAGCGACGGGACCAGGGGCGAGCAGCACTTC
CASSDGTRGEQHF
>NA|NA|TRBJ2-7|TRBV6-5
TGTGCCAGCAGTTACAGTCTACCCTACGAGCAGTACTTC
CASSYSLPYEQYF